These 26 T cell receptor beta chains were all obtained from the same sample, sequenced in a study of T cell responses to AZD1222 COVID-19 vaccine. Repertoires were generated with immunoSEQ multiplex PCR, while TCRdb's copy carries only in-frame clones and drops some. The table records about 130,000 clones, over 90% of them present only once. Sample: peripheral blood, taken on day 0 of AZD1222 vaccination. The receptors originated from an adult in good health.

The chain employs TRBV11-2 and TRBJ1-2; D gene ambiguous. Germline V gene lookup returns CDR1 SGHAT and CDR2 FQNNGV. V was clipped by 0 bases and J by 5 bases, with 7 bases between them. The CDR3 has 13 residues. CDR3 DNA sequence: TGTGCCAGCAGCTTAGAAGGGTTGTATGGCTACACCTTC. It codes for CASSLEGLYGYTF.

The chain employs TRBV9 and TRBJ2-7; D unresolved. CDR1 and CDR2 from the germline V gene are SGDLS and YYNGEE. Trimming left V 4 bases short and J 0 bases short, with 11 bases between. This CDR3 is built from 14 residues. The CDR3 DNA reads TGTGCCAGCAGCCCCACGCCGATCTCCTACGAGCAGTACTTC. It translates to CASSPTPISYEQYF.

V gene TRBV4-2 combines with J gene TRBJ1-1; TRBD1 matches 7 bases. The V and J ends lost 3 bases and 8 bases, in that order; junction bases with no gene match: 6. CDR3 length: 13 amino acids. CDR1 and CDR2 (germline): LGHNA, YNFKEQ. DNA of the CDR3: TGTGCCAGCAGCCAGGGACAGACAAAGGAAGCTTTCTTT. This encodes CASSQGQTKEAFF.

The chain employs TRBV27 and TRBJ1-1; D is unclear. The CDR3 covers 15 residues. Germline V gene data show CDR1 as MNHEY and CDR2 as SMNVEV (reference sequence). The V end lost 3 bases, the J end lost 1 base, and 12 bases lay between the germline ends. CDR3 nucleotide sequence: TGTGCCAGCAGTTTTTACGGAGTCTCGAACACTGAAGCTTTCTTT. Its translation: CASSFYGVSNTEAFF.

CDR3 in DNA: TGCAGCGTTGGGGGGGGACCTTATAGCAATCAGCCCCAGCATTTT. This codes for CSVGGGPYSNQPQHF. This chain links TRBV29-1 with TRBJ1-5; D perhaps matches TRBD1 (5 bases). With 4 bases removed from V and 0 bases from J, the gap between germline ends came to 13 bases. This CDR3 has 15 amino acids. The germline V gene encodes CDR1 SQVTM and CDR2 ANQGSEA.

CDR3 bases: TGTGCCAGCAGGGCGAGCCGTGACAGGGCTTACAATGAGCAGTTCTTC. It codes for CASRASRDRAYNEQFF. J is TRBJ2-1 and V is TRBV7-9; the match to TRBD1 covers 7 bases. V shed 6 bases, J shed 4 bases, and the junction held 12 bases outside the gene matches. The CDR3 contains 16 residues. CDR1 is SEHNR and CDR2 is FQNEAQ in the germline V gene (reference sequence).

This clone is a singleton in its sample. The CDR3, as DNA: TGTGCCAGCAGCCCCTTGACTAGCAGAACAGATACGCAGTATTTT. Encoded protein: CASSPLTSRTDTQYF. J is TRBJ2-3 and V is TRBV3-1 (or the pseudogene TRBV3-2); 7 bases fit TRBD2. J was trimmed by 3 bases and V by 4 bases; bases with no gene match: 7. Looked up from germline, CDR1 is LGHDT and CDR2 is YNNKEL (reference sequence). The length of the CDR3 is 15 residues.

In its sample, this clone was seen a few times. The chain joins TRBV27 to TRBJ2-7; 7 bases agree with TRBD1. Trimming took 10 bases from V and 2 from J; bases not matched to a gene: 20. Germline V gene data show CDR1 as MNHEY and CDR2 as SMNVEV (reference sequence). This CDR3 has 17 residues. CDR3 sequence: CAILGGDRARLTYEQYF. The CDR3 nucleotides are TGTGCCATCCTCGGAGGAGACAGGGCGCGCTTGACCTACGAGCAGTACTTC.

The rearrangement joins TRBV5-6 to TRBJ1-2, with 9 positions matching TRBD1. CDR1 SGHDT and CDR2 YYEEEE come from the germline V gene. Trimming took 0 bases from V and 4 from J; bases not matched to a gene: 13. This CDR3 spans 18 amino acids. The DNA of the CDR3 is TGTGCCAGCAGCTTGGTAGAAGGGACAGGGAAGGTTCGCTATGGCTACACCTTC. This gives the protein CASSLVEGTGKVRYGYTF.

The V gene is TRBV6-5, the J gene TRBJ1-1, with D perhaps TRBD1 (5 bases). This CDR3 spans 15 amino acids. Trimming pared 6 bases from V and 4 bases from J, leaving 18 bases between. Per germline, CDR1 MNHEY and CDR2 SVGAGI. CDR3 amino acids: CASRLEIRGPTEAFF. In DNA form, the CDR3 reads TGTGCCAGCAGACTAGAGATTAGGGGACCCACTGAAGCTTTCTTT.

J is TRBJ2-7 and V is TRBV5-6; 7 positions agree with TRBD1. This CDR3 is built from 14 residues. V shed 2 bases, J shed 0 bases, and the junction held 2 bases outside the gene matches. Germline loops: CDR1 SGHDT, CDR2 YYEEEE. In DNA form, the CDR3 reads TGTGCCAGCAGCTTACAGGGGAGCTCCTACGAGCAGTACTTC. Its translation: CASSLQGSSYEQYF.

The V gene is TRBV12-5, the J gene TRBJ1-5, with D perhaps matching TRBD1 (5 bases). Germline CDR1 reads LGHNT; CDR2 reads FRNRAP. V was shortened by 1 base and J by 3 bases, with 19 bases between the two germline ends. The CDR3 is made up of 18 amino acids. In DNA, the CDR3 is TGTGCTAGTGGTTTGGCAGGGTTCGGGTCCAGCCACAATCAGCCCCAGCATTTT. Protein product: CASGLAGFGSSHNQPQHF.

The genes are TRBV19 and TRBJ1-1; tentative D call: TRBD1 (5 bases). Germline CDR1 and CDR2: LNHDA and SQIVND (reference sequence). The CDR3 consists of 14 residues. Trimming removed 3 bases at V and 4 bases at J, with 12 bases between. CDR3 in amino acids: CASSMGRASTEAFF. The DNA for the CDR3 is TGTGCCAGTAGTATGGGCAGGGCCTCCACTGAAGCTTTCTTT.

V and J are TRBV7-8 and TRBJ1-4; TRBD1 aligns across 9 bases. Germline CDR1 and CDR2: SGHVS and FQNEAQ. The CDR3 consists of 15 residues. J lost 6 bases, V lost 5 bases, and 7 bases had no gene match. In DNA, the CDR3 is TGTGCCAGCAGCGCACCGGGACAGGGAGATGAAAAACTGTTTTTT. It is translated as CASSAPGQGDEKLFF.

The chain carries TRBV7-3 and TRBJ1-1; unclear D gene. Trimming removed 5 bases at V and 5 bases at J, with 15 bases between. The germline gives CDR1 SGHTA, CDR2 FQGTGA. The CDR3 runs to 14 residues. For the CDR3, the DNA is TGTGCCAGCAGCCCCCTTCCCGGGGTTACTGAAGCTTTCTTT. Translated: CASSPLPGVTEAFF. The full variable domain, in which reference TRBV7-3 and TRBJ1-1 provide the parts outside the CDR3, is GAGVSQTPSNKVTEKGKYVELRCDPISGHTALYWYRQSLGQGPEFLIYFQGTGAADDSGLPNDRFFAVRPEGSVSTLKIQRTERGDSAVYLCASSPLPGVTEAFFGQGTRLTVV.

The J gene is TRBJ1-2, the V gene TRBV5-1; D uncertain. This CDR3 contains 15 residues. The V end was cut by 2 bases, the J end by 2 bases, with 13 bases between. The germline CDR1 and CDR2 sequences are SGHRS and YFSETQ. This chain's CDR3 is CASSFRGGPNYGYTF. CDR3 in DNA: TGCGCCAGCAGCTTCCGGGGAGGGCCCAACTATGGCTACACCTTC. Filled out from reference TRBV5-1 and TRBJ1-2, the complete variable domain reads KAGVTQTPRYLIKTRGQQVTLSCSPISGHRSVSWYQQTPGQGLQFLFEYFSETQRNKGNFPGRFSGRQFSNSRSEMNVSTLELGDSALYLCASSFRGGPNYGYTFGSGTRLTVV.

J is TRBJ1-5 and V is TRBV19, with TRBD1 matching 7 bases. This CDR3 is built from 15 residues. J was trimmed by 5 bases and V by 4 bases; bases with no gene match: 8. Germline CDR1 reads LNHDA; CDR2 reads SQIVND (reference sequence). Here the CDR3 reads CASSKGQRWDQPQHF. CDR3 coding DNA: TGTGCCAGTAGTAAGGGACAGAGGTGGGATCAGCCCCAGCATTTT.

The genes are TRBV4-1 and TRBJ2-5, with TRBD1 identical over 8 bases. Germline loops: CDR1 MGHRA, CDR2 YSYEKL. Trimming at V came to 6 bases and at J to 1 base, leaving 7 bases not matched to a gene. The CDR3 contains 15 residues. In nucleotides, the CDR3 is TGCGCCAGCAGGGTCGGACAGGGACGCCAAGAGACCCAGTACTTC. This translates into CASRVGQGRQETQYF.

CDR3 loop: CASSLVGRGYTF. Written as DNA, the CDR3 is TGTGCCAGCAGCTTAGTTGGTCGAGGCTACACCTTC. The chain uses TRBV11-2 and TRBJ1-2; no definite D call. The CDR3 loop spans 12 amino acids. V lost 1 base and J lost 8, with 8 bases in between. Germline V CDR1 and CDR2: SGHAT, FQNNGV. The full variable domain, with the rest looked up from reference TRBV11-2 and TRBJ1-2, is EAGVAQSPRYKIIEKRQSVAFWCNPISGHATLYWYQQILGQGPKLLIQFQNNGVVDDSQLPKDRFSAERLKGVDSTLKIQPAKLEDSAVYLCASSLVGRGYTFGSGTRLTVV.

The chain has TRBV19 and TRBJ1-1; D is perhaps TRBD1 (5 bases). V was trimmed by 5 bases and J by 5 bases, leaving 36 bases between them. The CDR3 spans 21 residues. The germline CDR1 and CDR2 sequences are LNHDA and SQIVND (reference sequence). The CDR3 region is CASSSPRARRDRPEGETEAFF. Here the CDR3 DNA reads TGTGCCAGTAGTTCCCCGAGAGCCCGAAGAGACAGACCGGAGGGTGAGACTGAAGCTTTCTTT.

This chain uses TRBV18 with TRBJ2-1, with TRBD2 matching over 7 bases. Germline V gene lookup returns CDR1 KGHSH and CDR2 LQKENI. The CDR3 has 16 amino acids. J was trimmed by 6 bases and V by 0 bases; bases with no gene match: 8. CDR3 sequence reads: CASSPPGGGPPNEQFF. The DNA of the CDR3 is TGTGCCAGCTCACCACCGGGCGGGGGACCCCCCAATGAGCAGTTCTTC.

The V and J genes are TRBV18 and TRBJ1-1; possibly TRBD1 for D (6 bases). The germline V gene has CDR1 KGHSH and CDR2 LQKENI. The CDR3 is 16 amino acids. The V and J ends lost 3 bases and 4 bases respectively, with 18 bases between them. The CDR3 loop reads CASSPSSHRVGTEAFF. The CDR3 nucleotides are TGTGCCAGCTCACCGTCGAGTCACAGGGTCGGCACTGAAGCTTTCTTT.

The V and J genes are TRBV5-1 and TRBJ2-2; 14 bases fit TRBD2. CDR3 length: 16 amino acids. Unmatched junction bases numbered 3, after V lost 4 bases and J lost 4 bases. Germline V gives CDR1 SGHRS, CDR2 YFSETQ. CDR3 sequence: CASSLGTSGGTGELFF. In DNA form, the CDR3 reads TGCGCCAGCAGCCTCGGGACTAGCGGGGGCACCGGGGAGCTGTTTTTT.

V gene TRBV9 combines with J gene TRBJ2-1, with 8 bases matching TRBD2. Germline CDR1 and CDR2: SGDLS and YYNGEE. The CDR3 runs 16 residues. With V trimmed by 0 bases and J by 7 bases, 9 bases remained unmatched. CDR3 amino acids: CASSVAGRGGGNEQFF. Here the CDR3 DNA reads TGTGCCAGCAGCGTAGCGGGCCGGGGGGGCGGTAATGAGCAGTTCTTC.

The chain has TRBV27 and TRBJ1-1; D remains unclear. Trimming shortened V by 3 bases and J by 1 base, and 9 bases separated the two germline ends. The CDR3 loop spans 14 amino acids. Germline CDR1 is MNHEY and CDR2 is SMNVEV (reference sequence). The CDR3 region is CASSFHRRNTEAFF. The CDR3 coding sequence is TGTGCCAGCAGTTTTCATCGACGGAACACTGAAGCTTTCTTT.

The gene calls are TRBV6-5 and TRBJ1-3; 7 positions agree with TRBD1. The CDR3 sequence is 14 residues long. V lost 7 bases and J lost 4; bases outside the gene matches: 7. Germline CDR1 is MNHEY and CDR2 is SVGAGI. CDR3 DNA sequence: TGTGCCAGCACCCGACAGGGATCGGGAAACACCATATATTTT. Amino acid sequence: CASTRQGSGNTIYF.